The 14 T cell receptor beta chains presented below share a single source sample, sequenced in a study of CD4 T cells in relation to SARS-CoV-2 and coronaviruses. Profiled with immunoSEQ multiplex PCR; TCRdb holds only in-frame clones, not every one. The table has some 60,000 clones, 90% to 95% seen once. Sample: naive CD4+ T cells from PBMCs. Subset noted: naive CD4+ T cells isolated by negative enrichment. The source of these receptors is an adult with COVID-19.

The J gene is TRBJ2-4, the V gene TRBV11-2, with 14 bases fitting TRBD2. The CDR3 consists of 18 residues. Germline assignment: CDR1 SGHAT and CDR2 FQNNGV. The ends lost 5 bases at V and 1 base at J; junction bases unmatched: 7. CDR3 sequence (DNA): TGTGCCAGCAGCCGAGGGACTAGCGGGAGCCTTGCCAAAAACATTCAGTACTTC. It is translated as CASSRGTSGSLAKNIQYF. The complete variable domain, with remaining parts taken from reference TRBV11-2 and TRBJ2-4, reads EAGVAQSPRYKIIEKRQSVAFWCNPISGHATLYWYQQILGQGPKLLIQFQNNGVVDDSQLPKDRFSAERLKGVDSTLKIQPAKLEDSAVYLCASSRGTSGSLAKNIQYFGAGTRLSVL.

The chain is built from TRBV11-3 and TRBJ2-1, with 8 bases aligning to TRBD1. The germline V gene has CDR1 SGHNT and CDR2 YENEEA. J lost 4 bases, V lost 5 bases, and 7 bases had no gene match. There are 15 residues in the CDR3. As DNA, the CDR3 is TGTGCCAGCAGCCCGAGGACAGGGTTTTACAATGAGCAGTTCTTC. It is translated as CASSPRTGFYNEQFF.

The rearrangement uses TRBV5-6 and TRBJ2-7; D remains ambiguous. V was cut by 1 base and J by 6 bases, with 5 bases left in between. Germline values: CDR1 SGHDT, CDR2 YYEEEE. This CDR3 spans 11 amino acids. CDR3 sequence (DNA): TGTGCCAGCAGCTTGAGAACCGAGCAGTACTTC. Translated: CASSLRTEQYF.

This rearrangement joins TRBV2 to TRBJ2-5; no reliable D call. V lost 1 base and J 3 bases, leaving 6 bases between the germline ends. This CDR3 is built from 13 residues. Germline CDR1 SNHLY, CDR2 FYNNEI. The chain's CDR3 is CASSEEEKETQYF. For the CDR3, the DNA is TGTGCCAGCAGTGAAGAGGAGAAAGAGACCCAGTACTTC.

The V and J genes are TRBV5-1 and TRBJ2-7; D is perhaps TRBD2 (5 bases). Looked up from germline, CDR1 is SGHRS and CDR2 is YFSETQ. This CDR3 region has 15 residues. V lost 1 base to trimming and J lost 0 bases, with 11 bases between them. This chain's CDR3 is CASSLTPTSSYEQYF. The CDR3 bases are TGCGCCAGCAGCTTGACGCCAACTAGCTCCTACGAGCAGTACTTC.

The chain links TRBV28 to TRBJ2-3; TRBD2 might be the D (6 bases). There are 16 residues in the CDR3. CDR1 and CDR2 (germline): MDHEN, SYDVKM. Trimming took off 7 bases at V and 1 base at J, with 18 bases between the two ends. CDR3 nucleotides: TGTGCCAGCATCCTAGGAGGGGCGGTGGGCACAGATACGCAGTATTTT. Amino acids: CASILGGAVGTDTQYF.

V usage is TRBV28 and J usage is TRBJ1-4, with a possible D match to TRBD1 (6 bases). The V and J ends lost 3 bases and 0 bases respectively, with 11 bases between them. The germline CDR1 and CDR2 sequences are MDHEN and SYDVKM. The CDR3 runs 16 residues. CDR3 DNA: TGTGCCAGCAGTTTCGGGACATTGTCAACTAATGAAAAACTGTTTTTT. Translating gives CASSFGTLSTNEKLFF. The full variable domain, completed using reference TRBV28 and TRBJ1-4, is DVKVTQSSRYLVKRTGEKVFLECVQDMDHENMFWYRQDPGLGLRLIYFSYDVKMKEKGDIPEGYSVSREKKERFSLILESASTNQTSMYLCASSFGTLSTNEKLFFGSGTQLSVL.

The CDR3 region has the DNA TGTGCCTGGAGTGTTATTCATTCTTCGTGGTATTCACCCCTCCACTTT. Protein: CAWSVIHSSWYSPLHF. This rearrangement joins TRBV30 to TRBJ1-6; unclear D gene. The CDR3 covers 16 residues. CDR1 is GTSNPN, CDR2 SVGIG, per germline (reference sequence). V was clipped by 0 bases and J by 8 bases, with 17 bases between them.

This CDR3 reads CAWSPGEISYEQYF. Here the CDR3 DNA reads TGTGCCTGGAGTCCGGGAGAAATCTCCTACGAGCAGTACTTC. The V and J genes are TRBV30 and TRBJ2-7; D is perhaps TRBD2 (6 bases). Trimming pared 2 bases from V and 0 bases from J, leaving 11 bases between. This CDR3 has 14 amino acids. The germline CDR1 and CDR2 sequences are GTSNPN and SVGIG (reference sequence).

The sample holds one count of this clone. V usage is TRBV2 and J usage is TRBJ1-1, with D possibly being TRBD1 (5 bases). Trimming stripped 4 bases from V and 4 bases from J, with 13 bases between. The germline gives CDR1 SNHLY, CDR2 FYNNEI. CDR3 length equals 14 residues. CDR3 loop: CASSAVSGFTEAFF. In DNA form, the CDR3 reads TGTGCCAGCAGTGCGGTATCAGGGTTCACTGAAGCTTTCTTT.

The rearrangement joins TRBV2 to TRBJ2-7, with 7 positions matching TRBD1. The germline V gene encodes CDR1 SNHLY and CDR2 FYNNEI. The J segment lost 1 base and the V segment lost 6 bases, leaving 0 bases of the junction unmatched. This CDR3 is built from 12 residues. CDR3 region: CASRQGSYEQYF. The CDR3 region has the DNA TGTGCCAGCAGACAGGGGTCCTACGAGCAGTACTTC.

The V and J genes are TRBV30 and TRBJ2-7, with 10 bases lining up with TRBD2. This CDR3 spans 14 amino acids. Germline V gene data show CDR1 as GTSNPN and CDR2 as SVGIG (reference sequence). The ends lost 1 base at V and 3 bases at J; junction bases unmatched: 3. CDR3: CAWSGGTSDYEQYF. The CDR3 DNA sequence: TGTGCCTGGAGTGGCGGGACTAGCGACTACGAGCAGTACTTC.

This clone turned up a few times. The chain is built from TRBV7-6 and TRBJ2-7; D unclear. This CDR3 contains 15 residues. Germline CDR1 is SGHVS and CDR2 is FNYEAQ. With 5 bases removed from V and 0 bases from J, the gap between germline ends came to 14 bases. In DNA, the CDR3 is TGTGCCAGCAGCCCTCAATGGACGGACTCCTACGAGCAGTACTTC. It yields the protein CASSPQWTDSYEQYF.

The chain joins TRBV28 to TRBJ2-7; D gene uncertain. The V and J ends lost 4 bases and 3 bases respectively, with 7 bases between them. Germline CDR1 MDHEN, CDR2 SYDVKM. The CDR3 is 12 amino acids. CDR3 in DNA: TGTGCCAGCAGTTCCTCGGTCTACGAGCAGTACTTC. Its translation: CASSSSVYEQYF.